Below are 30 T cell receptor beta chains sequenced from a single sample in a study of CD8+CD57+ T cells in acquired aplastic anemia. Genomic DNA acted as the template from which TCR beta VDJ combination and CDR3 sequence profiling were carried out. TCRdb redid the calling of the reads with MiXCR, one entry per CDR3 protein. The table lists about 35,000 distinct CDR3 sequences, 76% of them singletons. Material for sequencing was sorted CD4+, CD8+, or CD8+CD57+ T cells (not recorded which) from PBMCs. These TCRs come from a human donor in good health, serving as a control.

The chain carries TRBV10-3 and TRBJ1-1, with D perhaps matching TRBD1 (5 bases). The CDR3 is 17 amino acids. The germline CDR1 and CDR2 sequences are ENHRY and SYGVKD. With 3 bases removed from V and 1 base from J, the gap between germline ends came to 18 bases. Written as DNA, the CDR3 is TGTGCCATCAGTGAACCGGCCATTCGCGGGACGAACACTGAAGCTTTCTTT. Its protein product is CAISEPAIRGTNTEAFF.

The rearrangement uses TRBV5-1 and TRBJ2-7; D perhaps matches TRBD2 (5 bases). The CDR3 runs to 12 residues. Germline V lookup: CDR1 SGHRS, CDR2 YFSETQ. The ends were cut back, 4 bases at V and 5 bases at J, with 10 bases in the middle. CDR3 sequence: CASSQERDEQYF. CDR3 sequence (DNA): TGCGCCAGCAGCCAAGAGAGGGACGAGCAGTACTTC.

V gene TRBV19 combines with J gene TRBJ1-2, with D perhaps TRBD1 (5 bases). Germline V gene lookup returns CDR1 LNHDA and CDR2 SQIVND (reference sequence). The germline V and J ends were trimmed by 5 bases and 4 bases, with 17 bases remaining between them. The CDR3 totals 15 residues. As DNA, the CDR3 is TGTGCCAGTAGTCCGACCCCGGGGGATACCTATGGCTACACCTTC. Amino acid sequence: CASSPTPGDTYGYTF.

The chain carries TRBV7-3 and TRBJ2-1, with 11 nucleotides matching TRBD2. Germline V lookup: CDR1 SGHTA, CDR2 FQGTGA. This CDR3 has 17 residues. J lost 4 bases, V lost 0 bases, and 5 bases had no gene match. The CDR3 spells CASSLTLSGGEYNEQFF. The CDR3 coding sequence is TGTGCCAGCAGCTTAACTCTTAGCGGGGGGGAGTACAATGAGCAGTTCTTC.

This clonotype was counted once. The chain couples TRBV10-3 to TRBJ2-1; D possibly uses TRBD1 or TRBD2 (5 bases each). CDR1 and CDR2 (germline): ENHRY, SYGVKD. The CDR3 runs to 11 residues. V shed 2 bases and J shed 10 bases, with 6 bases lying between them. CDR3 DNA: TGTGCCATCAGTGAGAGGGACGAGCAGTTCTTC. Translated: CAISERDEQFF.

The chain carries TRBV10-2 and TRBJ1-6, with 8 positions matching TRBD1. The germline V gene has CDR1 WSHSY and CDR2 SAAADI. This CDR3 has 14 amino acids. Trimming took 8 bases from V and 9 from J; bases not matched to a gene: 9. The CDR3 nucleotides read TGCGCCAGCCAAGGGACAGGAGTATTTTCACCCCTCCACTTT. Translating gives CASQGTGVFSPLHF.

The chain employs TRBV7-2 and TRBJ1-1; unclear D gene. Germline CDR1 and CDR2: SGHTA and FQGNSA. This CDR3 has 12 residues. Trimming removed 5 bases from V and 3 bases from J, with 7 bases in between. CDR3 protein: CASSPTDTEAFF. The CDR3 DNA reads as TGTGCCAGCAGCCCGACGGACACTGAAGCTTTCTTT.

This clonotype came up a few times. V is TRBV7-8 and J is TRBJ1-5; D might be TRBD1 (6 bases). The CDR3 spans 14 residues. Trimming shortened V by 5 bases and J by 1 base, and 9 bases separated the two germline ends. The germline gives CDR1 SGHVS, CDR2 FQNEAQ. CDR3 region: CASSRTVSNQPQHF. CDR3 in DNA: TGTGCCAGCAGCCGGACAGTGAGCAATCAGCCCCAGCATTTT. Filled out from reference TRBV7-8 and TRBJ1-5, the complete variable domain reads GAGVSQSPRYKVAKRGQDVALRCDPISGHVSLFWYQQALGQGPEFLTYFQNEAQLDKSGLPSDRFFAERPEGSVSTLKIQRTQQEDSAVYLCASSRTVSNQPQHFGDGTRLSIL.

The chain couples TRBV11-2 to TRBJ2-7; no clear D. The V gene lost 0 bases and the J gene lost 6 bases, with 18 bases spanning the gap. The length of the CDR3 is 16 residues. The germline V gene encodes CDR1 SGHAT and CDR2 FQNNGV. The chain's CDR3 is CASSLDHGTRLSEQYF. The CDR3 bases are TGTGCCAGCAGCTTAGATCACGGTACCCGACTCTCCGAGCAGTACTTC. Full variable domain (rest looked up from reference TRBV11-2 and TRBJ2-7): EAGVAQSPRYKIIEKRQSVAFWCNPISGHATLYWYQQILGQGPKLLIQFQNNGVVDDSQLPKDRFSAERLKGVDSTLKIQPAKLEDSAVYLCASSLDHGTRLSEQYFGPGTRLTVT.

The CDR3 loop is CAVRTFSVYEQYF. The CDR3 DNA sequence: TGTGCCGTACGCACCTTTTCCGTCTACGAGCAGTACTTC. This chain joins TRBV6-1 and TRBJ2-4; no clear D. The assigned J gene may be wrong: the sequence end matches TRBJ2-7 better. The length of the CDR3 is 13 residues. Germline V gives CDR1 MNHNS, CDR2 SASEGT.

By share, this clonotype counts as medium-sized. The chain links TRBV6-2 or TRBV6-3 to TRBJ2-7; TRBD1 is a possible D gene (5 bases). Germline V gene data show CDR1 as MNHEY and CDR2 as SVGEGT. V lost 1 base to trimming and J lost 5 bases, with 12 bases between them. The CDR3 is 14 residues long. The CDR3 DNA sequence: TGTGCCAGCAGTTACTTGTCGACAGAAAACGAGCAGTACTTC. It specifies CASSYLSTENEQYF.

The genes are TRBV2 and TRBJ1-2; TRBD1 aligns across 9 bases. With 3 bases clipped from V and 4 bases from J, the junction kept 6 bases outside the gene matches. The CDR3 is made up of 15 amino acids. The germline V gene has CDR1 SNHLY and CDR2 FYNNEI. CDR3 amino acids: CASSEGQGVSYGYTF. The CDR3 DNA reads as TGTGCCAGCAGTGAGGGACAGGGCGTCTCCTATGGCTACACCTTC.

V gene TRBV15 combines with J gene TRBJ2-5, with 7 nucleotides matching TRBD2. The CDR3 runs to 12 residues. Germline V gene lookup returns CDR1 LNHNV and CDR2 YYDKDF (reference sequence). The CDR3 loop reads CAGVRGKETQYF. For the CDR3, the DNA is TGTGCGGGAGTGCGGGGGAAAGAGACCCAGTACTTC.

This clonotype occurred once. In DNA, the CDR3 is TGCGCCAGCAGTGACACAGCAACAGATACGCAGTATTTT. Its translation: CASSDTATDTQYF. V gene TRBV10-2 combines with J gene TRBJ2-3, with D uncertain. The CDR3 contains 13 residues. Germline CDR1 is WSHSY and CDR2 is SAAADI. V was trimmed by 3 bases and J by 3 bases, leaving 7 bases between them.

For this clonotype: One junction end disagrees with the germline gene, perhaps due to a read error. This sequence joins TRBV15 and TRBJ1-3; D call uncertain. Germline V gives CDR1 LNHNV, CDR2 YYDKDF (reference sequence). This CDR3 has 14 amino acids. The CDR3 loop reads CATSRRGSGNTIYF. The CDR3 DNA reads TGTGCCACTAGCAGACGAGGATCTGGAAACACCATATATTTT.

The chain joins TRBV2 to TRBJ2-3; 9 nucleotides match TRBD2. Trimming cost V 0 bases and J 5 bases; bases outside gene matches: 3. Germline V gives CDR1 SNHLY, CDR2 FYNNEI. The CDR3 has 15 amino acids. The CDR3: CASSEARGGRDTQYF. CDR3 DNA sequence: TGTGCCAGCAGTGAAGCGCGGGGGGGCCGAGATACGCAGTATTTT.

This clonotype was recorded at least ten times. V and J are TRBV4-2 and TRBJ2-2; TRBD1 aligns across 7 bases. Germline V gene lookup returns CDR1 LGHNA and CDR2 YNFKEQ. This CDR3 has 15 amino acids. J gave up 3 bases and V 4 bases, and 5 bases lay outside the gene matches. The CDR3 DNA follows: TGTGCCAGCAGCCTTCGGACAGGAGACACCGGGGAGCTGTTTTTT. Its translation: CASSLRTGDTGELFF.

The count of this clonotype is one. This chain joins TRBV4-1 and TRBJ1-3, with 11 bases fitting TRBD1. CDR3 length: 17 amino acids. Germline V gene data show CDR1 as MGHRA and CDR2 as YSYEKL. V dropped 3 bases and J dropped 0; count of bases not matched to a gene: 4. Here the CDR3 DNA reads TGCGCCAGCAGCCAGAGGACAGGGGGCAACTCTGGAAACACCATATATTTT. Residues: CASSQRTGGNSGNTIYF.

A single count supports this clonotype. A junction boundary mismatches the germline segment, possibly from a read error. This chain connects TRBV7-9 to TRBJ2-7; TRBD2 matches 12 bases. Germline V gene data show CDR1 as SEHNR and CDR2 as FQNEAQ (reference sequence). This CDR3 comprises 15 residues. CDR3 bases: TGCGCCAGCAGCTTGAGGCTAGCGGGGGGGCCCGAGCAGTACTTC. Protein: CASSLRLAGGPEQYF.

This clonotype has just one count. J is TRBJ1-1 and V is TRBV7-4; D remains ambiguous. Germline-derived CDR1 and CDR2 are SGHVT and SQSDAQ. Trimming shortened V by 5 bases and J by 7 bases, and 11 bases separated the two germline ends. CDR3 length equals 12 residues. The CDR3 reads CASSPNRNEAFF. In DNA form, the CDR3 reads TGTGCCAGCAGCCCAAACAGAAATGAAGCTTTCTTT.

V gene TRBV2 combines with J gene TRBJ1-5; possible D gene TRBD1, 6 bases. V lost 6 bases, J lost 5 bases, and 17 bases lay in between. Germline assignment: CDR1 SNHLY and CDR2 FYNNEI. The CDR3 contains 15 residues. This CDR3 is CASSRGGQSDQPQHF. In DNA, the CDR3 is TGTGCCAGCAGCCGGGGCGGACAGTCGGATCAGCCCCAGCATTTT.

This clonotype showed up just once. This chain connects TRBV7-9 to TRBJ2-1; 9 bases agree with TRBD1. This CDR3 spans 12 amino acids. CDR1 SEHNR and CDR2 FQNEAQ come from the germline V gene (reference sequence). Losses at the gene ends were 11 bases for V and 6 bases for J; bases not matched to a gene: 5. CDR3 sequence (DNA): TGTGCCTCCGGGACAGGGATCAATGAGCAGTTCTTC. The encoded protein is CASGTGINEQFF.

The chain uses TRBV29-1 and TRBJ2-1, with TRBD2 matching 7 bases. There are 13 residues in the CDR3. Trimming removed 4 bases from V and 5 bases from J; junction bases left unmatched: 5. Looked up from germline, CDR1 is SQVTM and CDR2 is ANQGSEA. In nucleotides, the CDR3 is TGCAGCGTTGGGCACCGGGGGGACAATGAGCAGTTCTTC. Protein sequence: CSVGHRGDNEQFF.

The V and J genes are TRBV5-4 and TRBJ2-5; D unclear. The germline V gene has CDR1 SGHNT and CDR2 YYREEE (reference sequence). The CDR3 length is 15 residues. The V and J ends lost 0 bases and 2 bases respectively, with 11 bases between them. The CDR3 loop reads CASSLVPDSQETQYF. The CDR3 DNA reads TGTGCCAGCAGCTTGGTCCCGGATTCTCAAGAGACCCAGTACTTC. Complete variable domain (other parts from reference TRBV5-4 and TRBJ2-5): ETGVTQSPTHLIKTRGQQVTLRCSSQSGHNTVSWYQQALGQGPQFIFQYYREEENGRGNFPPRFSGLQFPNYSSELNVNALELDDSALYLCASSLVPDSQETQYFGPGTRLLVL.

The chain recombines TRBV7-2 with TRBJ2-7, with TRBD1 identical over 10 bases. Per the germline V gene, CDR1 is SGHTA and CDR2 is FQGNSA. The ends lost 0 bases at V and 3 bases at J; junction bases unmatched: 2. The CDR3 runs 15 residues. The DNA of the CDR3 is TGTGCCAGCAGCTTAGCGGGACAGGGGTTCTACGAGCAGTACTTC. Its translation: CASSLAGQGFYEQYF.

V usage is TRBV10-3 and J usage is TRBJ1-5; possibly TRBD1 for D (6 bases). Germline V gives CDR1 ENHRY, CDR2 SYGVKD. The V gene lost 0 bases and the J gene lost 4 bases, with 10 bases spanning the gap. The CDR3 consists of 15 residues. The CDR3 spells CAISESTGTNQPQHF. CDR3 in DNA: TGTGCCATCAGTGAGTCGACAGGCACTAATCAGCCCCAGCATTTT.

The chain employs TRBV7-9 and TRBJ2-5; D call uncertain. CDR1 and CDR2 from the germline V gene are SEHNR and FQNEAQ (reference sequence). The CDR3 is made up of 12 amino acids. Trimming took 2 bases from V and 4 from J, leaving 5 bases between them. The CDR3 protein is CASSLLGETQYF. As DNA, the CDR3 is TGTGCCAGCAGCTTACTCGGAGAGACCCAGTACTTC.

V usage is TRBV2 and J usage is TRBJ2-7, with D possibly TRBD2 on 6 matching bases. From germline, CDR1 is SNHLY and CDR2 FYNNEI. The CDR3 runs 13 residues. The V end was cut by 4 bases, the J end by 3 bases, with 10 bases between. In DNA form, the CDR3 reads TGTGCCAGCAGTGCGTCGGGAGACTACGAGCAGTACTTC. Its translation: CASSASGDYEQYF.

This chain uses TRBV29-1 with TRBJ2-7; D is possibly TRBD1 (7 bases). Trimming left V 1 base short and J 7 bases short, with 17 bases between. Germline V lookup: CDR1 SQVTM, CDR2 ANQGSEA. There are 14 residues in the CDR3. In DNA form, the CDR3 reads TGCAGCGTTGAAGGGCAGGGGGTGACTAGGGAGCAGTACTTC. It specifies CSVEGQGVTREQYF.

This clonotype is medium-sized (0.01 to 0.1%). The chain joins TRBV12-3 or TRBV12-4 to TRBJ2-1, with 7 nucleotides matching TRBD1. V shed 5 bases and J 3 bases; nucleotides not matched to a gene: 7. This CDR3 comprises 15 residues. Written as DNA, the CDR3 is TGTGCCAGCAGTACAGGGGCTGGGGGCTACAATGAGCAGTTCTTC. Translation: CASSTGAGGYNEQFF.